The rows below give T cell receptor beta chains drawn from one sample of a study of graft-versus-host responses after intestinal transplantation. What these receptors recognize is not known. Generated by immunoSEQ multiplex PCR, the TCRdb table keeps only in-frame clones and is missing some. The sample lists about 100,000 clones; about 90% were seen once. The specimen comprised unstimulated CD4+ T cells sorted from spleen or lymph node cells, sampled before transplant. The source of these receptors is a human donor who was the organ donor for an intestinal transplant. CDR3s include the opening cysteine and the closing phenylalanine or tryptophan. The order of the fields is CDR3 protein, CDR3 DNA, D gene, clone size, J gene, V gene. D genes are given only for firm matches. Expanded clones get a size class; other rows say once, few or many, or leave the size out.

CASSPQTGYTEAFF TGTGCCAGCAGCCCTCAGACAGGGTACACTGAAGCTTTCTTT TRBD1 . TRBJ1-1 TRBV9
CAWSVVGTANTEAFF TGTGCCTGGAGTGTAGTGGGGACAGCGAACACTGAAGCTTTCTTT TRBD1 . TRBJ1-1 TRBV30
CAISDLAGTSTDTQYF TGTGCCATCAGTGACCTAGCGGGGACGAGCACAGATACGCAGTATTTT TRBD2 . TRBJ2-3 TRBV10-3
CASSVSAVQETQYF TGTGCCAGCAGCGTATCTGCGGTACAAGAGACCCAGTACTTC . . TRBJ2-5 TRBV9
CASSALGWDTQYF TGTGCCAGCAGCGCCCTAGGGTGGGATACGCAGTATTTT . . TRBJ2-3 TRBV9
CASSLRHGQETQYF TGTGCCAGCAGCTTAAGGCATGGCCAAGAGACCCAGTACTTC . . TRBJ2-5 TRBV7-3
CASSLGGGATGELFF TGTGCCAGCAGCTTAGGTGGGGGGGCGACCGGGGAGCTGTTTTTT . . TRBJ2-2 TRBV11-2
CASSSVGRYTEAFF TGCGCCAGCAGCTCGGTCGGCAGATACACTGAAGCTTTCTTT . once TRBJ1-1 TRBV5-1
CAWVTGNSYGYTF TGTGCCTGGGTTACAGGGAATAGCTATGGCTACACCTTC . . TRBJ1-2 TRBV30
CASSFGWMSSYEQYF TGTGCCAGTAGTTTCGGATGGATGTCCTCCTACGAGCAGTACTTC . . TRBJ2-7 TRBV19
CASSLNPRGSTDTQYF TGTGCCAGCAGCTTGAATCCGCGGGGAAGCACAGATACGCAGTATTTT . . TRBJ2-3 TRBV5-6
CASSLAGLNYGYTF TGCGCCAGCAGCTTGGCGGGCTTAAACTATGGCTACACCTTC . . TRBJ1-2 TRBV5-1
CAWKRSGPSYNSPLHF TGTGCCTGGAAGCGATCGGGTCCATCCTATAATTCACCCCTCCACTTT . once TRBJ1-6 TRBV30
CSARAPYEQYF TGCAGTGCTCGGGCCCCCTACGAGCAGTACTTC . . TRBJ2-7 TRBV20-1
CASSVTGYRNEQFF TGTGCCAGTAGCGTGACAGGGTATCGCAATGAGCAGTTCTTC TRBD1 . TRBJ2-1 TRBV19
CASRARTRAFF TGTGCCAGCAGAGCAAGGACCCGGGCTTTCTTT . few TRBJ1-1 TRBV5-8
CASLRGRNTGELFF TGTGCCAGTTTGAGGGGGAGGAACACCGGGGAGCTGTTTTTT . . TRBJ2-2 TRBV19
CATRKSGTGGYEQYF TGTGCCACCAGAAAATCCGGGACAGGGGGCTACGAGCAGTACTTC TRBD1 . TRBJ2-7 TRBV4-2
CASRREIREQYF TGTGCCAGCAGGCGAGAGATCCGGGAGCAGTACTTC . . TRBJ2-7 TRBV2
CASSPGQGAIFGELFF TGTGCCAGCTCACCGGGACAGGGGGCGATTTTCGGGGAGCTGTTTTTT TRBD1 . TRBJ2-2 TRBV18
CARRRLLWIGTGLFRGLNTEAFF TGTGCAAGGCGACGCTTACTGTGGATTGGGACAGGTCTCTTCAGGGGTTTGAACACTGAAGCTTTCTTT . . TRBJ1-1 TRBV12-2
CATTSGSLYGYTF TGTGCCACCACAAGTGGCAGTCTCTATGGCTACACCTTC . . TRBJ1-2 TRBV28
CASREKTGTGLLETQYF TGTGCCAGCAGGGAGAAAACCGGGACAGGGCTCTTGGAGACCCAGTACTTC TRBD1 . TRBJ2-5 TRBV2
CASSLAPGTGELFF TGCGCCAGCAGCTTGGCCCCGGGCACCGGGGAGCTGTTTTTT . . TRBJ2-2 TRBV5-1
CASSQGGRAISTDTQYF TGCGCCAGCAGCCAAGGGGGGAGAGCCATTAGCACAGATACGCAGTATTTT . . TRBJ2-3 TRBV4-1
CASSELDQPQHF TGTGCCAGCAGTGAACTGGATCAGCCCCAGCATTTT . . TRBJ1-5 TRBV25-1
CAWGQTYYEQYF TGTGCCTGGGGACAGACTTACTACGAGCAGTACTTC . . TRBJ2-7 TRBV30
CASSQGFGGVADTQYF TGTGCCAGCAGCCAAGGATTCGGGGGGGTCGCAGATACGCAGTATTTT TRBD2 . TRBJ2-3 TRBV14
CASSLFPNEQFF TGTGCCAGCAGTTTATTTCCCAATGAGCAGTTCTTC . . TRBJ2-1 TRBV28
CASSHGETQYF TGTGCCAGCAGCCACGGCGAGACCCAGTACTTC . . TRBJ2-5 TRBV6-5
CASRLAGGAYNEQFF TGTGCCAGCAGACTAGCGGGGGGGGCCTACAATGAGCAGTTCTTC TRBD2 . TRBJ2-1 TRBV25-1
CAISGVSGSGGKLFF TGTGCCATCAGTGGAGTTTCAGGGTCCGGGGGAAAACTGTTTTTT . few TRBJ1-4 TRBV10-3
CASRQGGPQHF TGTGCCAGTAGACAGGGGGGGCCCCAGCATTTT TRBD1 . TRBJ1-5 TRBV19
CAWSPGGDNSYEQYF TGTGCCTGGAGTCCGGGCGGGGACAACTCCTACGAGCAGTACTTC . . TRBJ2-7 TRBV30
CASSEAVGWGGYTF TGCGCCAGCAGTGAGGCAGTGGGATGGGGTGGCTACACCTTC . few TRBJ1-2 TRBV10-2
CASSPPGPMNTEAFF TGTGCCAGCTCCCCCCCGGGGCCAATGAACACTGAAGCTTTCTTT . . TRBJ1-1 TRBV18
CASSLSREEPQHF TGTGCCAGCAGCTTAAGTAGGGAAGAGCCCCAGCATTTT . . TRBJ1-5 TRBV7-8
CASRPGTISNQPQHF TGTGCCAGCAGACCCGGGACGATTAGCAATCAGCCCCAGCATTTT . . TRBJ1-5 TRBV27
CASSLDTKDTQYF TGTGCCAGCAGCTTAGATACGAAAGATACGCAGTATTTT . . TRBJ2-3 TRBV7-8
CASSIPGDQPQHF TGTGCCAGTAGTATCCCCGGGGATCAGCCCCAGCATTTT . . TRBJ1-5 TRBV19
CASSLVGRDTEAFF TGTGCCAGCAGCTTAGTAGGCAGGGACACTGAAGCTTTCTTT . . TRBJ1-1 TRBV7-6
CASSLRGQGGEKLFF TGTGCCAGTAGTCTTCGAGGACAGGGTGGTGAAAAACTGTTTTTT TRBD1 once TRBJ1-4 TRBV19
CAWRAGGPNTEAFF TGTGCCTGGAGGGCTGGGGGCCCAAACACTGAAGCTTTCTTT . few TRBJ1-1 TRBV30
CASSYAAGALNEQYF TGTGCCAGCAGTTACGCCGCAGGAGCCCTAAACGAGCAGTACTTC . . TRBJ2-7 TRBV6-5
CASSVRSGDGYTF TGTGCCAGCAGCGTACGGAGCGGGGATGGCTACACCTTC . once TRBJ1-2 TRBV9
CASSPNPGTGSGGYTF TGTGCCAGCAGTCCGAACCCCGGGACAGGGTCAGGTGGCTACACCTTC TRBD1 . TRBJ1-2 TRBV27
CASSGTYNEQFF TGTGCCAGCAGTGGGACGTACAATGAGCAGTTCTTC . . TRBJ2-1 TRBV2
CASSARVYGYTF TGTGCCAGTAGCGCTCGAGTCTATGGCTACACCTTC . . TRBJ1-2 TRBV19
CASSPSVAGGNYEQYF TGTGCCAGCTCACCTTCCGTAGCGGGGGGTAACTACGAGCAGTACTTC TRBD2 . TRBJ2-7 TRBV18
CASSQGTGGNSPLHF TGTGCCAGCAGCCAAGGGACAGGGGGAAATTCACCCCTCCACTTT TRBD1 . TRBJ1-6 TRBV7-9
CASSLVQGWDEKLFF TGTGCCAGCAGCTTGGTCCAGGGTTGGGATGAAAAACTGTTTTTT . . TRBJ1-4 TRBV5-5
CASSAVGTASGNTIYF TGCGCCAGCAGCGCCGTGGGGACAGCCTCTGGAAACACCATATATTTT TRBD1 few TRBJ1-3 TRBV5-1